This TCR beta chain was sequenced during a study of control samples from healthy donors and cancer patients (dated by TCRdb to about 2020). CDR1 and CDR2, looked up from the germline V gene, are MGHRA and YSYEKL. From the cysteine up to the phenylalanine, the CDR3 has a length of 15 residues. Here the CDR3 DNA is all that survives: 45 bases in frame from base 1. Receptor libraries were prepared by the immunoSEQ multiplex PCR assay. In TCRdb, the immuneACCESS table is reduced to in-frame sequences with V and J assigned. These tables do not hold every clone; where another copy was compared, an unresolved V gene accounts for under half, and the others remain unexplained. The sample yields roughly 49,000 clones; about 92% were counted once. The top ten clonotypes cover around 0.78% of the sample. Points on this clone: Its antigen is not yet known. An end of the junction does not agree with germline; a read error may underlie this. This specimen includes other DNA sequences encoding the same CDR3.

The sequenced sample was PBMCs. This clonotype originated in a man aged 25 to 45 with colorectal cancer. The chain is made from TRBV4-1 and TRBJ2-7; the D gene identity is not certain. The DNA sequence is given as TGCGCCAGCAGTCAAGTCACCCCGCCAAGCCACGAGCAGTACTTC. Its translation is CASSQVTPPSHEQYF.